Given below is one T cell receptor beta chain in context. The antigen is not known. Libraries were prepared by immunoSEQ multiplex PCR; TCRdb keeps only in-frame clonotypes and omits some of them. The sample shows 75,000 to 95,000 clones, approximately 86% of them seen only once. Deletions cut 3 bases from V and 1 base from J, with 19 bases between. The germline gives CDR1 SGHRS, CDR2 YFSETQ. CDR3 length: 17 residues. The data derive from a study of radiation and T cells in renal cell carcinoma. Regarding the study as a whole: Baseline intratumoral clonotype presence is unknown without pretreatment biopsies.

This sample's time point: blood 4 weeks post-SBRT, at nephrectomy. Treatment meaning: 15 Gy SBRT to primary tumor, nephrectomy 4 weeks later. The sample here was blood, taken from a patient whose treatment included radiotherapy and nephrectomy. The V call is TRBV5-1, the J call TRBJ1-1; perhaps TRBD1 as D (5 bases). This receptor was identified in a man aged 45-65 years with renal cell carcinoma. CDR3 residues: CASSSDEGRPRNTEAFF. For the CDR3, the DNA is TGCGCCAGCAGCTCTGACGAGGGGAGGCCAAGGAACACTGAAGCTTTCTTT. The full variable domain, completed using reference TRBV5-1 and TRBJ1-1, is KAGVTQTPRYLIKTRGQQVTLSCSPISGHRSVSWYQQTPGQGLQFLFEYFSETQRNKGNFPGRFSGRQFSNSRSEMNVSTLELGDSALYLCASSSDEGRPRNTEAFFGQGTRLTVV.